The 14 T cell receptor beta chains presented below share a single source sample, sequenced in a study of T-cell memory formation after mild COVID-19. MiXCR, applied by TCRdb to the 5' RACE reads, yields one record per CDR3 protein. Here the sample spans about 150,000 distinct CDR3 sequences, roughly 13% being singletons. The sequencing input was PBMCs or a T cell subset sorted from them (not recorded which). Receptors were obtained from a man between 18 and 29 years old who had mild COVID-19 (a few samples of this study predate the infection). Cell type and time point are not known.

This clonotype appeared a few times. The chain recombines TRBV11-1 with TRBJ2-7, with 7 positions matching TRBD1. The CDR3 runs to 14 residues. With 2 bases clipped from V and 0 bases from J, the junction kept 1 base outside the gene matches. CDR1 SGHAT and CDR2 FQDESV come from the germline V gene (reference sequence). CDR3 sequence: CASSLNRGSYEQYV. CDR3 nucleotide sequence: TGTGCCAGCAGCTTAAACAGGGGCTCCTACGAGCAGTACGTC.

This clonotype was observed a handful of times. The chain has TRBV7-2 and TRBJ1-1; D is possibly TRBD1 (5 bases). Per germline, CDR1 SGHTA and CDR2 FQGNSA. Trimming removed 5 bases from V and 8 bases from J, with 9 bases in between. This CDR3 contains 11 residues. The CDR3 here is CASSPGGEAFF. CDR3 nucleotide sequence: TGTGCCAGCAGCCCCGGGGGGGAAGCTTTCTTT.

V gene TRBV7-2 combines with J gene TRBJ2-1; perhaps TRBD2 as D (5 bases). Germline assignment: CDR1 SGHTA and CDR2 FQGNSA. The V end lost 0 bases, the J end lost 4 bases, and 10 bases lay between the germline ends. CDR3 length: 15 amino acids. The DNA for the CDR3 is TGTGCCAGCAGCTTAGCGGCGGGCCTTTACAATGAGCAGTTCTTC. Protein product: CASSLAAGLYNEQFF.

V and J are TRBV24-1 and TRBJ1-2; unclear D gene. The CDR3 runs 12 residues. The germline V gene has CDR1 KGHDR and CDR2 SFDVKD. V lost 0 bases and J 8 bases, leaving 6 bases between the germline ends. CDR3 DNA: TGTGCCACCAGTGATTTGCCGGGAGGCTACACCTTC. Its protein product is CATSDLPGGYTF.

The chain recombines TRBV18 with TRBJ2-1; D remains ambiguous. The V gene lost 4 bases and the J gene lost 0 bases, with 7 bases spanning the gap. The CDR3 has 14 residues. The germline gives CDR1 KGHSH, CDR2 LQKENI. In DNA, the CDR3 is TGTGCCAGCTCACGTGAATCCTCCTACAATGAGCAGTTCTTC. Translated: CASSRESSYNEQFF.

J is TRBJ2-5 and V is TRBV7-2, with 14 bases identical to TRBD2. CDR3 length: 17 amino acids. J gave up 2 bases and V 5 bases, and 7 bases lay outside the gene matches. Per germline, CDR1 SGHTA and CDR2 FQGNSA. This CDR3 reads CASSTGLAGAKQETQYF. The CDR3 nucleotides are TGTGCCAGCAGCACGGGACTAGCGGGGGCGAAACAAGAGACCCAGTACTTC.

This clonotype turned up a few times. This chain links TRBV7-2 with TRBJ1-2, with D possibly matching TRBD1 (6 bases). The CDR3 has 18 amino acids. V lost 5 bases and J 0 bases, leaving 22 bases between the germline ends. Germline values: CDR1 SGHTA, CDR2 FQGNSA. The CDR3 bases are TGTGCCAGCAGCGCACGACCAGGGGTTCAGTACTCTAACTATGGCTACACCTTC. As protein: CASSARPGVQYSNYGYTF.

This sequence joins TRBV24-1 and TRBJ1-2, with 8 bases identical to TRBD1. In germline, CDR1 is KGHDR, CDR2 SFDVKD. This CDR3 spans 14 amino acids. V shed 2 bases, J shed 8 bases, and the junction held 6 bases outside the gene matches. CDR3 DNA: TGTGCCACCAGTGATTCGACAGGGGAAGAAGGCTACACCTTC. As protein: CATSDSTGEEGYTF.

This clonotype has a count of ten or more. The CDR3 loop reads CASSQDFTSGNTDTQYF. In nucleotides, the CDR3 is TGCGCCAGCAGCCAGGATTTTACTAGCGGGAATACAGATACGCAGTATTTT. The chain combines TRBV4-1 with TRBJ2-3; TRBD2 matches at 10 bases. Germline V gene data show CDR1 as MGHRA and CDR2 as YSYEKL. The CDR3 is 17 residues long. The V segment lost 3 bases and the J segment 3 bases; nucleotides outside the gene matches: 9.

There are a few counts of this clonotype. Sequence at one end of the junction differs from germline and may be a read error. The chain carries TRBV7-7 and TRBJ2-1; the match to TRBD1 covers 9 bases. The CDR3 has 14 residues. Germline V gene data show CDR1 as SSHAT and CDR2 as FNYEAQ (reference sequence). CDR3 loop: CASSSTGQGGEKFF. The DNA for the CDR3 is TGTGCCAGCAGCTCAACGGGACAGGGTGGTGAGAAGTTCTTC.

The gene calls are TRBV5-4 and TRBJ2-5, with 12 nucleotides matching TRBD2. Germline CDR1 and CDR2: SGHNT and YYREEE (reference sequence). The V and J ends lost 0 bases and 3 bases, in that order; junction bases with no gene match: 0. This CDR3 has 15 amino acids. CDR3 nucleotide sequence: TGTGCCAGCAGCTTGGGGACTAGCGGGGAAGAGACCCAGTACTTC. It codes for CASSLGTSGEETQYF.

This clonotype was picked up a small number of times. CDR3 protein: CASSFPWRGGPTDTQYF. The CDR3 nucleotides read TGCGCCAGCAGCTTCCCCTGGCGGGGGGGCCCCACAGATACGCAGTATTTT. The V call is TRBV5-1, the J call TRBJ2-3, with TRBD2 matching over 9 bases. With 2 bases clipped from V and 2 bases from J, the junction kept 9 bases outside the gene matches. Germline V gene lookup returns CDR1 SGHRS and CDR2 YFSETQ. This CDR3 has 17 amino acids.

This clonotype appeared many times. V is TRBV7-9 and J is TRBJ2-3; D is possibly TRBD2 (5 bases). Germline V gene data show CDR1 as SEHNR and CDR2 as FQNEAQ (reference sequence). The CDR3 totals 16 residues. Trimming took 5 bases from V and 2 from J, leaving 17 bases between them. CDR3 region: CASSRSRGKSTDTQYF. The CDR3 nucleotides read TGTGCCAGCAGCCGATCAAGAGGGAAATCCACAGATACGCAGTATTTT.

This clonotype was counted a few times. V is TRBV5-1 and J is TRBJ2-4; 11 bases are a match to TRBD1. The junction had 5 bases not matched to a gene; V was cut back by 2 bases and J by 10 bases. The germline gives CDR1 SGHRS, CDR2 YFSETQ. The CDR3 totals 14 residues. CDR3 nucleotides: TGCGCCAGCAGCTTTTGGGGACAGGGGGAGATTCAGTACTTC. It yields the protein CASSFWGQGEIQYF. Together with reference TRBV5-1 and TRBJ2-4, the CDR3 gives the full variable domain: KAGVTQTPRYLIKTRGQQVTLSCSPISGHRSVSWYQQTPGQGLQFLFEYFSETQRNKGNFPGRFSGRQFSNSRSEMNVSTLELGDSALYLCASSFWGQGEIQYFGAGTRLSVL.